This T cell receptor (beta chain) was documented in a study of blood T cells in healthy people across ages. Study-level findings and limits: More naive CD4+ cells and higher diversity marked long-lived donors relative to aged donors. Diversity was estimated from one million T cells, and these estimates were considered underestimates.

Aged roughly 6 to 100, donors were systemically healthy Caucasians from Russia. Turning to this clonotype: The antigen is not known.

Primers used in a second PCR of about 7 to 12 cycles were a sample-barcoded 5' primer and a J-beta primer mix. TCRdb itself ran the 5' RACE reads through MiXCR, one entry per CDR3 protein. The profile shows around 990,000 distinct CDR3 sequences, about two fifths of them singletons. The material sequenced was blood. This receptor was taken from a man aged 18 to 29 in good health.

In DNA, the CDR3 is TGTGCCAGCAGGACGGACAGGGAAGGGAACTACACCTTC. Translated: CASRTDREGNYTF. V usage is TRBV2 and J usage is TRBJ1-2; 8 nucleotides line up with TRBD1. Looked up from germline, CDR1 is SNHLY and CDR2 is FYNNEI. V was clipped by 6 bases and J by 10 bases; unmatched bases: 10. The CDR3 totals 13 residues.